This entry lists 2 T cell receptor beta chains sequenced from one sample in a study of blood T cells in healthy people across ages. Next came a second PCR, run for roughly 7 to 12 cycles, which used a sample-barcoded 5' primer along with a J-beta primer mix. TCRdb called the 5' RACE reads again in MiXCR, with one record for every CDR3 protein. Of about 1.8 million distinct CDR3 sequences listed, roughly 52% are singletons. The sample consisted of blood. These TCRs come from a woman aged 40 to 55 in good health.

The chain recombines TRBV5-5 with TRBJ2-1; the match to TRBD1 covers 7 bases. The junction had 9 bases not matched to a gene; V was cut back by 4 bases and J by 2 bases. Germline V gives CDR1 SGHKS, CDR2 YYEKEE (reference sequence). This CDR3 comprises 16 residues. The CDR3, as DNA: TGTGCCAGCAGCCTAGACAGGGCCGGGACCTACAATGAGCAGTTCTTC. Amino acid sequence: CASSLDRAGTYNEQFF.

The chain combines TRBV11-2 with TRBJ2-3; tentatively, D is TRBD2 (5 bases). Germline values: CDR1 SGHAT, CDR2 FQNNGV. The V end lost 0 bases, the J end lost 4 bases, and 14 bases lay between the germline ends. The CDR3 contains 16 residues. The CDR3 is CASSLDNGNSADTQYF. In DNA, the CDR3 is TGTGCCAGCAGCTTAGATAACGGGAATTCGGCAGATACGCAGTATTTT.